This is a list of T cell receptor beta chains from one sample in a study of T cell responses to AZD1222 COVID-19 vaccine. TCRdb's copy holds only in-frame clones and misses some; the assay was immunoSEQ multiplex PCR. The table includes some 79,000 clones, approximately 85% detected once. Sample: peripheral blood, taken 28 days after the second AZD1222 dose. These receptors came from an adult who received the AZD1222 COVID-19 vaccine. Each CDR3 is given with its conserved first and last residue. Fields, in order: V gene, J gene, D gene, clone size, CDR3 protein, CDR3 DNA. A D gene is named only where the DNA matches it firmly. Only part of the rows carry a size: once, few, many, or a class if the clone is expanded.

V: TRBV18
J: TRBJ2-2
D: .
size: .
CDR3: CASSPGGATGELFF
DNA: TGTGCCAGCTCACCGGGGGGAGCCACCGGGGAGCTGTTTTTT

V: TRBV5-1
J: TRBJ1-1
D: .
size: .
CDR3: CASSFSSGETRAEAFF
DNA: TGCGCCAGCAGCTTCTCTTCAGGGGAGACGAGGGCTGAAGCTTTCTTT

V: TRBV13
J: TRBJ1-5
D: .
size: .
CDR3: CASSKGRSNQPQHF
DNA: TGTGCCAGCAGCAAGGGACGGAGCAATCAGCCCCAGCATTTT

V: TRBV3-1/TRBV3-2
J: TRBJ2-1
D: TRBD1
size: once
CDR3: CASSHRGPGEQFF
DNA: TGTGCCAGCAGCCACAGGGGGCCAGGTGAGCAGTTCTTC

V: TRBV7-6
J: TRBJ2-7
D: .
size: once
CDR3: CASSDQWPEQYF
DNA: TGTGCCAGCAGCGACCAGTGGCCCGAGCAGTACTTC

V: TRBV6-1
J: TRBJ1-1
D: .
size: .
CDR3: CASSESGVTEAFF
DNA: TGTGCCAGCAGTGAATCTGGGGTCACTGAAGCTTTCTTT

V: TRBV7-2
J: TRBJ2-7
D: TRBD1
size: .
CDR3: CASSSGQVTYEQYF
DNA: TGTGCCAGCAGCAGCGGACAGGTTACCTACGAGCAGTACTTC

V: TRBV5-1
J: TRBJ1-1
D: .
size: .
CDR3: CASSLQGDNTEAFF
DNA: TGCGCCAGCAGCTTGCAGGGCGATAACACTGAAGCTTTCTTT

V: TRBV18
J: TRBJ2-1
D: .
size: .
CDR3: CASSPGLENEQFF
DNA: TGTGCCAGCTCACCAGGCCTAGAGAATGAGCAGTTCTTC

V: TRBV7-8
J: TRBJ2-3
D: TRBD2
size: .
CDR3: CASSLPPGGHTQYF
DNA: TGTGCCAGCAGTCTCCCCCCGGGAGGGCATACGCAGTATTTT

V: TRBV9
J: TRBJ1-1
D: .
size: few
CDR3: CASSVGQSTEAFF
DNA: TGTGCCAGCAGCGTAGGACAGTCCACTGAAGCTTTCTTT

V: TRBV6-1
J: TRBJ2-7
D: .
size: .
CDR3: CASSDRYEQYF
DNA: TGTGCCAGCAGTGATCGGTACGAGCAGTACTTC

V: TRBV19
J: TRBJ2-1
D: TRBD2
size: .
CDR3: CASSSSGGESYNEQFF
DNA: TGTGCCAGTTCCTCTAGCGGGGGGGAGTCCTACAATGAGCAGTTCTTC

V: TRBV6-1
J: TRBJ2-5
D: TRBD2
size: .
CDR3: CASSGRGLAGQETQYF
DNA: TGTGCCAGCAGTGGCCGAGGACTAGCGGGACAAGAGACCCAGTACTTC

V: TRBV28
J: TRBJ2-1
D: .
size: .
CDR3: CASSLEGGNEQFF
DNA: TGTGCCAGCAGTCTCGAGGGAGGCAATGAGCAGTTCTTC

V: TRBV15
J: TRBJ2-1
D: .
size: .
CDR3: CATSRVGTRNEQFF
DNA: TGTGCCACCAGCAGAGTGGGGACCCGTAATGAGCAGTTCTTC

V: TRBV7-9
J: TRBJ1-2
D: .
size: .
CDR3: CASRPRAGTDANYGYTF
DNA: TGTGCCAGCAGACCCCGGGCGGGGACGGATGCTAACTATGGCTACACCTTC

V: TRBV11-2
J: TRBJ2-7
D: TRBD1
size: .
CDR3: CASSSHRTGTGVGEQYF
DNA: TGTGCCAGCAGCTCACATCGTACCGGGACAGGAGTTGGCGAGCAGTACTTC

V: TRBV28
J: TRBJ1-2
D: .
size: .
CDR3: CASSLRDVGYTF
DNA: TGTGCCAGCAGCCTAAGGGACGTTGGCTACACCTTC

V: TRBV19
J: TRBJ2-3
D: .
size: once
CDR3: CASSKGRGGTDTQYF
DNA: TGTGCCAGTAGTAAAGGCAGGGGAGGCACAGATACGCAGTATTTT

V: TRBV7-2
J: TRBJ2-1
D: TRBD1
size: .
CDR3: CASSPRTGNNEQFF
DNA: TGTGCCAGCAGCCCGAGGACAGGGAACAATGAGCAGTTCTTC

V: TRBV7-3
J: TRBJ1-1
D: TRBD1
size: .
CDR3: CASSTYKREGQGARTEAFF
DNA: TGTGCCAGCAGCACGTACAAGCGTGAGGGACAGGGGGCGCGTACTGAAGCTTTCTTT

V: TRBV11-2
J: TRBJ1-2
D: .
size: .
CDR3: CASSPEEGYGYTF
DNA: TGTGCCAGCAGCCCAGAGGAGGGTTATGGCTACACCTTC

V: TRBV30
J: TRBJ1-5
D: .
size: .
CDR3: CAWSGFGGSNQPQHF
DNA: TGTGCCTGGAGTGGGTTTGGCGGGAGCAATCAGCCCCAGCATTTT

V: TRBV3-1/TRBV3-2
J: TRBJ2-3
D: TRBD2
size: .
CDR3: CASSQGIAGLSTDTQYF
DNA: TGTGCCAGCAGCCAAGGCATAGCGGGACTTAGCACAGATACGCAGTATTTT

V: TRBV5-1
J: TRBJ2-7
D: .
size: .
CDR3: CASSLSFGLYEQYF
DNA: TGCGCCAGCAGCTTGTCGTTTGGCCTCTACGAGCAGTACTTC

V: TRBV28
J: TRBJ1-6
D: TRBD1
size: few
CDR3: CASSPDGQGISPLHF
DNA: TGTGCCAGCAGTCCAGACGGACAGGGAATTTCACCCCTCCACTTT

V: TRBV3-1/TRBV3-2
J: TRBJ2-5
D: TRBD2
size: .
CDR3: CASILAGAPGVQETQYF
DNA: TGTGCCAGCATCCTAGCGGGGGCACCGGGGGTCCAAGAGACCCAGTACTTC

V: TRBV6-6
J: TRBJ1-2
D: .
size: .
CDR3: CASSLSWTANYGYTF
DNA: TGTGCCAGCAGTTTATCTTGGACAGCTAACTATGGCTACACCTTC

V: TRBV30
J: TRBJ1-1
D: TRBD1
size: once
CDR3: CAWRDRGDSEAFF
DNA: TGTGCCTGGAGGGACAGGGGGGATTCTGAAGCTTTCTTT